This paragraph reports one T cell receptor beta chain. The antigen remains unidentified. Between the trimmed V and J ends, which lost 4 bases and 13 bases, there was a span of 15 bases. Germline CDR1 and CDR2: SGHRS and YFSETQ. CDR3 length: 13 residues. The entry originates in a study of shared clonotypes between healthy human individuals. Study conclusions and caveats: What naive subsets generally showed was a larger estimated richness than memory subsets showed.

TCRdb's copy holds only in-frame clones and misses some; the assay was immunoSEQ multiplex PCR. This table holds approximately 2.5 million clones, just over 90% found once. The sequenced sample consisted of naive CD4+ T cells sorted from blood. Indicated subset: CD45RA+ positively selected. The rearrangement links TRBV5-1 to TRBJ1-6; tentative D call: TRBD1 (5 bases). This TCR was recovered from a man aged 18 to 29 in good health. For the CDR3, the DNA is TGCGCCAGCAGCGAGGGGTACTCGTCGCCCCTCCACTTT. Residues: CASSEGYSSPLHF.